This note documents a single TCR beta chain sequence. The target of this receptor is not known. No base-level quality is on record; no much larger clone is a single base apart. TCRbeta CDR3 regions were amplified from genomic DNA using the immunoSEQ Assay, a bias-controlled multiplex PCR. In the source study's methods: Nucleated cell counts per sample were estimated from amplification of reference gene primers within the assay. To quantify the absolute abundance of each unique TCRbeta CDR3 rearrangement, sequence reads were collapsed and filtered. For each sample, productive Simpson clonality was calculated as the square root of Simpson's diversity index across productive rearrangements. TCRdb limited this immuneACCESS table to in-frame rearrangements with V and J called. A share of clones is missing; checked studies link under half to unresolved V genes, and the rest is unexplained. V, J and clone size were drawn from that table, and D and trimming were deduced from the DNA. The sample profile shows 180,000 or so clones; 75% to 90% of them were found once. The ten largest clonotypes hold approximately 6.2% of the sample.

Taken from cysteine to phenylalanine, the CDR3 has 13 residues. Only the CDR3 region is kept as DNA, spanning 39 bases read in frame from base 1. V lost 4 bases and J lost 7 bases; the stretch between them is 12 bases long. The source of the sample is a study of blood T cell repertoires in COVID-19 (dated by TCRdb to between 2020 and 2021). Study-wide context: The collaborator samples originated in the United States, Italy and Spain and spanned the acute and convalescent phases of COVID-19. The prospective study material was composed of cDNA or gDNA derived from T cells, B-cell-depleted T cells, or PBMCs. The dataset comprised deeply sampled blood TCRbeta repertoires from subjects exposed to, actively infected with, or recovered from COVID-19. The repertoires were released in a freely available public database intended as a resource for research on the immune response to SARS-CoV-2. The samples were drawn from the first 160 participants of the ongoing ImmuneRACE study and from 950 to 1,500 subjects provided by 6 global collaborators. Sample metadata almost always included a de-identified subject ID, COVID-19 status, age in years and sex. Where HLA class I and class II types were available, the types were taken from metadata supplied by the sample provider, not from assay-based typing. General study outcomes and caveats: The amount of clinical and demographic metadata varied by source and participant and was provided uncurated.

Enrolling through a virtual design, the prospective study's participants ranged in age from roughly 18 to 95 years and lived across roughly 24 United States geographic areas. In the prospective study, participants were assigned to cohorts based on the clinical history participants reported in a screening survey and a study questionnaire. ImmuneRACE Cohort 3 recovered participants were defined by two consecutive negative NP/OP PCR tests, healthcare professional clearance, or symptom resolution. Mobile phlebotomists in the prospective study collected whole blood, serum and a nasopharyngeal or oropharyngeal swab from every participant. Over a roughly 2-month period, participants in the prospective study had the option of providing additional blood draws and questionnaires. Before DNA extraction, blood samples from the prospective study were shipped at room temperature or frozen.

The material sequenced was PBMCs or T cells enriched from blood (not recorded which). The source is a man aged 40-55 years who had recovered from COVID-19. The chain couples TRBV5-3 to TRBJ1-5; the D gene is possibly TRBD1, with 5 bases matching. TRBV5-3 is marked as an open reading frame, function uncertain. Here is the DNA: TGTGCCAGAAGCCGGAGGGGTAGGCAGCCCCAGCATTTT. Its amino acids are CARSRRGRQPQHF.